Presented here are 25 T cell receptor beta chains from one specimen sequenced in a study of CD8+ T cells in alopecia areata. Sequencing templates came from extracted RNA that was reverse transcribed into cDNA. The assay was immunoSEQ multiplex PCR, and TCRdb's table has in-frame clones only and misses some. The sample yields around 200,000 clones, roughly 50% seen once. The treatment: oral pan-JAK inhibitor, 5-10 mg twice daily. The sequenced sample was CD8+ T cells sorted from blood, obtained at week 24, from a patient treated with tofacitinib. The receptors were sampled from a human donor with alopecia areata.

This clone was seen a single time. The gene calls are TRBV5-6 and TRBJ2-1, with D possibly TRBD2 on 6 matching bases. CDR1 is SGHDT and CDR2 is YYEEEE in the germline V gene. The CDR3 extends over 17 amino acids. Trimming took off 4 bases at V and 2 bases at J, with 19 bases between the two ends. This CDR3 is CASSDPGGPRPYNEQFF. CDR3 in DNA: TGTGCCAGCAGCGATCCAGGAGGGCCCCGACCCTACAATGAGCAGTTCTTC.

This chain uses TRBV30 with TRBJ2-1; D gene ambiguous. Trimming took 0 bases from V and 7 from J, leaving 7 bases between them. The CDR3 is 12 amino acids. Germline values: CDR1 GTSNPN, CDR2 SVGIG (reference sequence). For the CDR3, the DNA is TGTGCCTGGAGTGTAATCGGGAATGAGCAGTTCTTC. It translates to CAWSVIGNEQFF.

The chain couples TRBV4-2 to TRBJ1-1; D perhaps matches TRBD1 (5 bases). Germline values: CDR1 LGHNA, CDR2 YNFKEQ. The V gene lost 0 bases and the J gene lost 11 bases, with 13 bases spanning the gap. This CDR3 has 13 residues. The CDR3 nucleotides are TGTGCCAGCAGCCAAGATGGGGCGCGGCGGGCTTTCTTT. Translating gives CASSQDGARRAFF.

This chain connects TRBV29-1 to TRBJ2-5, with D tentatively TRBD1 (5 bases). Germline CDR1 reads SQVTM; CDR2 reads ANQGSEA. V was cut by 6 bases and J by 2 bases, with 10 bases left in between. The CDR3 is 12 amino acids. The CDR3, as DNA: TGCAGCGTATCAGGGTCTCAAGAGACCCAGTACTTC. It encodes CSVSGSQETQYF.

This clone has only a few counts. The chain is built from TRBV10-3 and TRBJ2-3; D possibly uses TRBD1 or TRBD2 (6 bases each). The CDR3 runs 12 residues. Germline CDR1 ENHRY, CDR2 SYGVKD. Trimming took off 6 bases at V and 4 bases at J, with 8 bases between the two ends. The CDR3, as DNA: TGTGCCATCAGGGGGGGCCCAGATACGCAGTATTTT. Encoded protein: CAIRGGPDTQYF.

The CDR3 reads CSVNLLEARWGGTLGEQFF. The DNA for the CDR3 is TGCAGCGTTAATCTTTTGGAGGCTAGGTGGGGGGGTACACTTGGTGAGCAGTTCTTC. The V and J genes are TRBV29-1 and TRBJ2-1, with 7 bases that match TRBD2. J lost 9 bases, V lost 5 bases, and 28 bases had no gene match. Germline loops: CDR1 SQVTM, CDR2 ANQGSEA. CDR3 length equals 19 residues.

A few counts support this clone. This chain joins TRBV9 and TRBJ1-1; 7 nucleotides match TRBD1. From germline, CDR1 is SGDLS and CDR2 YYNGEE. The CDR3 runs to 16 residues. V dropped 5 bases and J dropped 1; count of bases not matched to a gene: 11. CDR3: CASSSRNRGPNTEAFF. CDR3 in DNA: TGTGCCAGCAGTTCACGAAACAGGGGCCCGAACACTGAAGCTTTCTTT. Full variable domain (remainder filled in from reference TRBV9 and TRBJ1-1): DSGVTQTPKHLITATGQRVTLRCSPRSGDLSVYWYQQSLDQGLQFLIQYYNGEERAKGNILERFSAQQFPDLHSELNLSSLELGDSALYFCASSSRNRGPNTEAFFGQGTRLTVV.

Here the CDR3 reads CASSKLGGSPLHF. The CDR3 DNA follows: TGTGCCAGCAGCAAACTGGGGGGTTCACCCCTCCACTTT. V and J are TRBV27 and TRBJ1-6; D is possibly TRBD1 (5 bases). Trimming stripped 6 bases from V and 9 bases from J, with 12 bases between. CDR3 length equals 13 residues. Germline lookup yields CDR1 MNHEY and CDR2 SMNVEV (reference sequence).

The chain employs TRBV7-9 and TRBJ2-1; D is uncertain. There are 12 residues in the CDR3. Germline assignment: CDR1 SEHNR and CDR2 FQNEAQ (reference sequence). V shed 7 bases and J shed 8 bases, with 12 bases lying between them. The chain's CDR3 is CASTGSLDEQFF. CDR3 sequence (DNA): TGTGCCAGCACGGGTAGTTTAGATGAGCAGTTCTTC.

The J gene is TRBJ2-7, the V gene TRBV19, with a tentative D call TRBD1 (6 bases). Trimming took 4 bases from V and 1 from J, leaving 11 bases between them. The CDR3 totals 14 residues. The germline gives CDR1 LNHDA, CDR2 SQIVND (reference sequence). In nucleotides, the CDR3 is TGTGCCAGTAGTACCAAGACAGGTTCCTACGAGCAGTACTTC. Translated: CASSTKTGSYEQYF.

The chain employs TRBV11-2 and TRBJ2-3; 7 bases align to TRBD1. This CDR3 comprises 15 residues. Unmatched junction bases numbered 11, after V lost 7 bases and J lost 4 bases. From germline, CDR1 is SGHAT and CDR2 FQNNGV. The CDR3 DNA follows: TGTGCCAGCACCGAACCGACAGGGCGGTCAGATACGCAGTATTTT. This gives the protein CASTEPTGRSDTQYF.

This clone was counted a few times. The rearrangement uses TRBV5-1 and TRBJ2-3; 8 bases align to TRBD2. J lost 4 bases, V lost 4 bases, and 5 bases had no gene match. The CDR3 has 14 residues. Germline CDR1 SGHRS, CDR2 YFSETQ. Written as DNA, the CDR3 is TGCGCCAGCAGCGCGGGGGGCGGCCCAGATACGCAGTATTTT. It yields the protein CASSAGGGPDTQYF.

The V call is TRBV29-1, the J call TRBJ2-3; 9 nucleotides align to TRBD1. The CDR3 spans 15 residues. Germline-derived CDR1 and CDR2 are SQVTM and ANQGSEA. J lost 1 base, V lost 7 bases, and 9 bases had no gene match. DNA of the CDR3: TGCAGCGGCGCCGGGGACAGGGATGGCACAGATACGCAGTATTTT. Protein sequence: CSGAGDRDGTDTQYF.

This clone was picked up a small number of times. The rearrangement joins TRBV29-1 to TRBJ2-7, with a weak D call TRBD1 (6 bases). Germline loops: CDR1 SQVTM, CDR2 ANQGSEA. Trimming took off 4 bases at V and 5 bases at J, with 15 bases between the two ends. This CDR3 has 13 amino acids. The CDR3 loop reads CSVVSGWDNEQYF. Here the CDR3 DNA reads TGCAGCGTTGTATCCGGGTGGGACAACGAGCAGTACTTC.

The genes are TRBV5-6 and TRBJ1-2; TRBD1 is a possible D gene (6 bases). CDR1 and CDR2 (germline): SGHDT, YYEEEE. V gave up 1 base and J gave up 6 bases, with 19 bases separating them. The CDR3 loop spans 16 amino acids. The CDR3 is CASSLIVGTIVNGYTF. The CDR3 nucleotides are TGTGCCAGCAGCTTGATTGTGGGGACAATAGTGAATGGCTACACCTTC. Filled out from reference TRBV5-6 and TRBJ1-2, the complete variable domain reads DAGVTQSPTHLIKTRGQQVTLRCSPKSGHDTVSWYQQALGQGPQFIFQYYEEEERQRGNFPDRFSGHQFPNYSSELNVNALLLGDSALYLCASSLIVGTIVNGYTFGSGTRLTVV.

The CDR3 loop reads CASSSNLGTAIRYGYTF. CDR3 in DNA: TGTGCCAGCAGCTCGAACCTGGGGACAGCCATCCGCTATGGCTACACCTTC. V is TRBV9 and J is TRBJ1-2, with TRBD1 matching 7 bases. The CDR3 is 17 amino acids. The V and J ends lost 4 bases and 4 bases, in that order; junction bases with no gene match: 16. The V gene's germline CDR1 is SGDLS and CDR2 YYNGEE.

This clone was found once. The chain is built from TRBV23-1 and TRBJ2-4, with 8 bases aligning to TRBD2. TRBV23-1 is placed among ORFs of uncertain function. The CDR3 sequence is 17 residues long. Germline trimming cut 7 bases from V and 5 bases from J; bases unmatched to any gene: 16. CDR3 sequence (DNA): TGCGCCAGCAACACCCTACCACCCGGGGGGGAACAAAACATTCAGTACTTC. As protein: CASNTLPPGGEQNIQYF.

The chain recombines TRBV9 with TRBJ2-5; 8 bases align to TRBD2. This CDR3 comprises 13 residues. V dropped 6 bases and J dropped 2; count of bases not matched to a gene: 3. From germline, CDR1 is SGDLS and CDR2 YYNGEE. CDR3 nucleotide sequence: TGTGCCAGCAACGCGGGGGGACAAGAGACCCAGTACTTC. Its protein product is CASNAGGQETQYF.

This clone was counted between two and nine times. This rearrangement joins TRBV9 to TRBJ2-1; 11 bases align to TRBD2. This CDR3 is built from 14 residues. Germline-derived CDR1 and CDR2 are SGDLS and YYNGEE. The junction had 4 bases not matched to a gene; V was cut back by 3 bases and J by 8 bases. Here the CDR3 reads CASSGSGGADEQFF. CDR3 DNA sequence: TGTGCCAGCAGCGGTAGCGGGGGGGCTGATGAGCAGTTCTTC.

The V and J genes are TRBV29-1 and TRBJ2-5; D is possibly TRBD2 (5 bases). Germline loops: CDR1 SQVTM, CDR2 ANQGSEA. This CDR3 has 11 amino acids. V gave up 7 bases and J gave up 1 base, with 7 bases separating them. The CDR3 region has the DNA TGCAGCGCGGACTTCCAAGAGACCCAGTACTTC. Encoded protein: CSADFQETQYF.

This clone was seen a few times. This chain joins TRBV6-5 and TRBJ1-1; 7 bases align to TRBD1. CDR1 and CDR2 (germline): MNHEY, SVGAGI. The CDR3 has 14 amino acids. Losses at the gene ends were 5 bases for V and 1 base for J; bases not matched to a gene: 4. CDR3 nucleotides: TGTGCCAGCAGTAGACAGGGCTGGAACACTGAAGCTTTCTTT. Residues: CASSRQGWNTEAFF.

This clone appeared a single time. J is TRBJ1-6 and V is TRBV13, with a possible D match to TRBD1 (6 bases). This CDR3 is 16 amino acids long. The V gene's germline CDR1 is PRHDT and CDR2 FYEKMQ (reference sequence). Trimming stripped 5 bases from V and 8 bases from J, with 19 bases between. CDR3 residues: CASSRWEKGVDSPLHF. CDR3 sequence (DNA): TGTGCCAGCAGCCGTTGGGAGAAGGGGGTAGATTCACCCCTCCACTTT.

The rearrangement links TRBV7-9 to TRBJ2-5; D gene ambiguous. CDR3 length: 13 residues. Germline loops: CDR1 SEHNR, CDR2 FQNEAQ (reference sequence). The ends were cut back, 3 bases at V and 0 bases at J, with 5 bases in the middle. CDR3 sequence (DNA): TGTGCCAGCAGCTTTTTGTACCAAGAGACCCAGTACTTC. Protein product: CASSFLYQETQYF.

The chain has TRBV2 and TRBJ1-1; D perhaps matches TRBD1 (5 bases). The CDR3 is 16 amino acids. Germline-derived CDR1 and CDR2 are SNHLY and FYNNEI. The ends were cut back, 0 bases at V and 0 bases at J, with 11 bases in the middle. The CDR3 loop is CASSEARRGMNTEAFF. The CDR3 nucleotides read TGTGCCAGCAGTGAAGCGCGGAGGGGAATGAACACTGAAGCTTTCTTT.

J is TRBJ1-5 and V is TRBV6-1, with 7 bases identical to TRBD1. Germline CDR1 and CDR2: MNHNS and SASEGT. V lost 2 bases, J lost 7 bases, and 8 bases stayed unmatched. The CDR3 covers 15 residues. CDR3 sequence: CASSELVTGQQPQHF. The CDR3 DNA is TGTGCCAGCAGTGAACTAGTGACAGGGCAACAGCCCCAGCATTTT.